The clone carrying this TCR beta chain was seen at least ten times. The antigen is undetermined. As TCR cDNA was made by 5'RACE template switching, a universal primer site and UMIs were added. TCRdb ran MiXCR on the 5' RACE reads and lists one entry per CDR3 protein. The sample has some 320,000 distinct CDR3 sequences, around 4.4% seen once. This sample is drawn from a study of T cells after yellow fever vaccination. On the study more broadly: Fractions low in cell number were prepared with SMART-Seq v4 Ultra Low Input.

Between the trimmed V and J ends, which lost 11 bases and 4 bases, there was a span of 17 bases. The CDR3 has 14 amino acids. Broader study findings: There was a possibility that FACS-sorted repertoires contained abundant clonotypes contaminating from the bulk population.

Sequenced material: PBMCs, taken 15 days after the yellow fever booster vaccination. The rearrangement links TRBV12-3 or TRBV12-4 to TRBJ2-2, with unresolved D. The origin of this receptor is a man younger than 35 who received the YFV17D yellow fever vaccine. CDR3: CACPGPSGTGELFF. Written as DNA, the CDR3 is TGTGCCTGCCCCGGGCCCTCGGGCACCGGGGAGCTGTTTTTT.